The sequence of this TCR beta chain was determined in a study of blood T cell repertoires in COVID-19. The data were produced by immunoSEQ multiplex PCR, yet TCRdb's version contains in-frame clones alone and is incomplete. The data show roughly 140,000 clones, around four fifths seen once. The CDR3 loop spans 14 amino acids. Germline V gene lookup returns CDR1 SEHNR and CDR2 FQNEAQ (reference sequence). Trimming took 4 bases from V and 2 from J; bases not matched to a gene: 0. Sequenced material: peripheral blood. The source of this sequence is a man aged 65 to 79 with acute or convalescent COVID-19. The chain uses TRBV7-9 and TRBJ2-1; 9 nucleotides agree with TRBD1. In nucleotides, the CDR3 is TGTGCCAGCAGCTGGGACAGGGCCTACAATGAGCAGTTCTTC. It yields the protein CASSWDRAYNEQFF.